These 15 T cell receptor beta chains were all obtained from the same sample, sequenced in a study of cytomegalovirus exposure and HLA in healthy donors. PCR amplification relied on 60 Vbeta primers (plus 13 Jbeta primers). Sequencing used immunoSEQ multiplex PCR; TCRdb keeps in-frame clones, though not all of them. The sample features 100,000 to 150,000 clones, with around 2.2% in its top ten. Sequencing used PBMCs. Every receptor here comes from a middle-aged man in good health and CMV-seronegative.

J is TRBJ1-3 and V is TRBV18; D possibly corresponds to TRBD1 (6 bases). Trimming stripped 5 bases from V and 2 bases from J, with 10 bases between. In germline, CDR1 is KGHSH, CDR2 LQKENI. The CDR3 consists of 14 residues. For the CDR3, the DNA is TGTGCCAGCTCAGTAGGGACACCTGGAAACACCATATATTTT. It specifies CASSVGTPGNTIYF.

This chain joins TRBV7-9 and TRBJ1-3, with 7 bases lining up with TRBD1. The CDR3 has 14 residues. Trimming removed 5 bases from V and 4 bases from J; junction bases left unmatched: 5. Germline-derived CDR1 and CDR2 are SEHNR and FQNEAQ (reference sequence). CDR3 nucleotide sequence: TGTGCCAGCAGCGAGACAGGGTTAGGAAACACCATATATTTT. Protein product: CASSETGLGNTIYF.

This chain links TRBV5-1 with TRBJ2-7, with D possibly TRBD1 on 6 matching bases. The CDR3 runs to 18 residues. The germline CDR1 and CDR2 sequences are SGHRS and YFSETQ. The V end was cut by 4 bases, the J end by 3 bases, with 26 bases between. For the CDR3, the DNA is TGCGCCAGCAGCGGGGACGGGGTCAGGGGCAAGGGGTACTACGAGCAGTACTTC. Protein sequence: CASSGDGVRGKGYYEQYF.

The chain employs TRBV4-2 and TRBJ2-7; TRBD1 is a possible D gene (6 bases). The CDR3 contains 12 residues. The ends were cut back, 4 bases at V and 8 bases at J, with 12 bases in the middle. Germline V gene lookup returns CDR1 LGHNA and CDR2 YNFKEQ. Written as DNA, the CDR3 is TGTGCCAGCAGCCTCAAGGGGGAGAAGCAGTACTTC. As protein: CASSLKGEKQYF.

The CDR3 protein is CASRAQGPGELFF. In nucleotides, the CDR3 is TGTGCCAGCAGGGCACAGGGCCCCGGGGAGCTGTTTTTT. The chain has TRBV2 and TRBJ2-2; perhaps TRBD1 as D (6 bases). The CDR3 runs 13 residues. The germline V gene encodes CDR1 SNHLY and CDR2 FYNNEI. Trimming cost V 6 bases and J 6 bases, with 11 bases left between them.

The gene calls are TRBV6-1 and TRBJ2-1, with D tentatively TRBD1 (6 bases). CDR1 is MNHNS and CDR2 is SASEGT in the germline V gene. Trimming left V 7 bases short and J 2 bases short, with 15 bases between. CDR3 length: 15 amino acids. CDR3 protein: CASMDGTLAYNEQFF. The CDR3 DNA reads TGTGCCAGCATGGACGGGACACTTGCCTACAATGAGCAGTTCTTC.

Points on this clone: Given the absence of the conserved phenylalanine or tryptophan at the CDR3 end, a read error is likely. The chain uses TRBV5-1 and TRBJ1-4; 8 bases fit TRBD1. This CDR3 region has 13 residues. Trimming cost V 8 bases and J 8 bases; bases outside gene matches: 8. CDR1 and CDR2 (germline): SGHRS, YFSETQ. The CDR3 reads CASQDREGEKLFS. CDR3 sequence (DNA): TGCGCCAGTCAGGACAGGGAAGGGGAAAAACTGTTTTCT.

The chain uses TRBV5-6 and TRBJ1-3; 9 nucleotides align to TRBD1. Germline V CDR1 and CDR2: SGHDT, YYEEEE. This CDR3 spans 18 amino acids. Trimming cost V 1 base and J 2 bases; bases outside gene matches: 10. The CDR3 is CASSLLTGGPSPGNTIYF. The CDR3 DNA follows: TGTGCCAGCAGCTTGTTAACAGGGGGCCCCTCTCCTGGAAACACCATATATTTT.

The CDR3 coding sequence is TGTGCCAGTAGTATCCAAACAGGGGGCTACGAGCAGTACTTC. Translated: CASSIQTGGYEQYF. The J gene is TRBJ2-7, the V gene TRBV19, with TRBD1 identical over 8 bases. Trimming removed 3 bases from V and 3 bases from J; junction bases left unmatched: 4. The CDR3 extends over 14 amino acids. CDR1 and CDR2 from the germline V gene are LNHDA and SQIVND (reference sequence).

This chain joins TRBV10-3 and TRBJ1-4, with no clear D. The ends were cut back, 2 bases at V and 2 bases at J, with 6 bases in the middle. CDR1 is ENHRY and CDR2 is SYGVKD in the germline V gene. This CDR3 spans 14 amino acids. The CDR3 spells CAISEVVTNEKLFF. CDR3 bases: TGTGCCATCAGTGAGGTCGTGACTAATGAAAAACTGTTTTTT.

V is TRBV2 and J is TRBJ1-4, with D unresolved. The CDR3 runs 14 residues. Trimming removed 2 bases at V and 4 bases at J, with 8 bases between. CDR1 SNHLY and CDR2 FYNNEI come from the germline V gene. The DNA for the CDR3 is TGTGCCAGCAGTGAATCAGGATTTAATGAAAAACTGTTTTTT. Protein: CASSESGFNEKLFF.

This rearrangement joins TRBV19 to TRBJ2-3; 8 bases are shared with TRBD1. CDR1 and CDR2 (germline): LNHDA, SQIVND (reference sequence). The CDR3 has 15 amino acids. V shed 4 bases and J 3 bases; nucleotides not matched to a gene: 6. DNA for the CDR3: TGTGCCAGTAGTAGGAGGACAGGGTCGACAGATACGCAGTATTTT. Protein product: CASSRRTGSTDTQYF.

The chain couples TRBV11-2 to TRBJ1-1, with TRBD1 matching over 9 bases. The V segment lost 4 bases and the J segment 4 bases; nucleotides outside the gene matches: 4. Germline-derived CDR1 and CDR2 are SGHAT and FQNNGV. This CDR3 is 14 amino acids long. The CDR3 here is CASSSTGGFTEAFF. CDR3 DNA sequence: TGTGCCAGCAGCTCCACAGGGGGCTTCACTGAAGCTTTCTTT.

The genes are TRBV27 and TRBJ2-1, with no clear D. V was clipped by 10 bases and J by 6 bases, with 7 bases between them. Germline CDR1 MNHEY, CDR2 SMNVEV (reference sequence). This CDR3 has 10 amino acids. Here the CDR3 DNA reads TGTGCCATCCTATTCAATGAGCAGTTCTTC. Translating it yields CAILFNEQFF.

The CDR3 sequence: CASSQGRAVNEKLFF. Here the CDR3 DNA reads TGCGCCAGCAGCCAAGGGCGGGCCGTAAATGAAAAACTGTTTTTT. The V gene is TRBV4-1, the J gene TRBJ1-4; D not resolved. CDR1 is MGHRA, CDR2 YSYEKL, per germline. The CDR3 extends over 15 amino acids. V was clipped by 1 base and J by 5 bases, with 11 bases between them.